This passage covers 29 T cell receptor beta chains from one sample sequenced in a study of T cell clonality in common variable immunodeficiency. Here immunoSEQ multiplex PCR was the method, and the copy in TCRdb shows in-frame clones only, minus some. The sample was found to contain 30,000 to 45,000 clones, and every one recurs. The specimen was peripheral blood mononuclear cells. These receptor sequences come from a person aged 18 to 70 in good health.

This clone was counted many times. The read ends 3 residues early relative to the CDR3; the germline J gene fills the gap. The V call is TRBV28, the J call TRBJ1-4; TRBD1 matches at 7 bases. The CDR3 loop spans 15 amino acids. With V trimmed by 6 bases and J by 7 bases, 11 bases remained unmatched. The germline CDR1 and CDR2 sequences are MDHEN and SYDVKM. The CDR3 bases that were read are TGTGCCAGCAGACCCGACAGGGTCGGGAGTGAAAAA. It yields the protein CASRPDRVGSEK. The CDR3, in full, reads CASRPDRVGSEKLFF.

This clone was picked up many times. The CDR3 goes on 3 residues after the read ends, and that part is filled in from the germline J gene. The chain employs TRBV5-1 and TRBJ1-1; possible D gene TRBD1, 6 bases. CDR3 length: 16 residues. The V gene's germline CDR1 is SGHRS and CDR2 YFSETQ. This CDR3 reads CASSGGPGRAVVEAFF. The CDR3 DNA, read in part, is TGCGCCAGCAGCGGGGGCCCTGGCAGGGCCGTCGTAGAA.

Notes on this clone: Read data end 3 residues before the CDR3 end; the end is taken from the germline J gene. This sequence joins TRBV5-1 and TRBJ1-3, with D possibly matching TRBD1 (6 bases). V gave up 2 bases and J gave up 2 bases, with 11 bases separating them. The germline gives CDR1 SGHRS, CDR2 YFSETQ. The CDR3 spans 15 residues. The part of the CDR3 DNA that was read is TGCGCCAGCAGCTTAAGTACAGGGACTGGAAACACC. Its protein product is CASSLSTGTGNT. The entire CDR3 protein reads CASSLSTGTGNTIYF.

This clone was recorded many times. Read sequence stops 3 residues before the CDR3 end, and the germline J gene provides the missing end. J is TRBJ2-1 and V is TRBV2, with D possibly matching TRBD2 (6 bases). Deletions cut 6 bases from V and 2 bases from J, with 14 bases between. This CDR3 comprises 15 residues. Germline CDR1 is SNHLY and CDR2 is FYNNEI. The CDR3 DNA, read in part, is TGTGCCAGCAGGGGTGGGGGACTCGCCTACAATGAG. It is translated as CASRGGGLAYNE. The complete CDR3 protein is CASRGGGLAYNEQFF.

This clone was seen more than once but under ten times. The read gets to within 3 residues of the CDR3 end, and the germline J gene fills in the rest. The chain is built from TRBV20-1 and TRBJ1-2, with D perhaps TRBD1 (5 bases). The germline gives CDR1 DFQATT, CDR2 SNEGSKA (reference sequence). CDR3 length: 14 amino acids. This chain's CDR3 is CSARKREGYNDYTF. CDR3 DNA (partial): TGCAGTGCTAGAAAGCGGGAGGGGTACAATGAC.

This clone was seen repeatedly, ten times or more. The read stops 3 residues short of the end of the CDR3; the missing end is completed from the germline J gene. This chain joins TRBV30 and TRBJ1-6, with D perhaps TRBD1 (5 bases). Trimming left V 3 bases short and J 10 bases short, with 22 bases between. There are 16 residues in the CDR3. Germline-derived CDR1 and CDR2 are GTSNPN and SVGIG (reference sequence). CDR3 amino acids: CAWRRSETGWTSPLHF. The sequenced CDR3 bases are TGTGCCTGGAGAAGGTCGGAAACAGGATGGACCTCACCC. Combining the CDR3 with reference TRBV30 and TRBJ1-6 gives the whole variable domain SQTIHQWPATLVQPVGSPLSLECTVEGTSNPNLYWYRQAAGRGLQLLFYSVGIGQISSEVPQNLSASRPQDRQFILSSKKLLLSDSGFYLCAWRRSETGWTSPLHFGNGTRLTVT.

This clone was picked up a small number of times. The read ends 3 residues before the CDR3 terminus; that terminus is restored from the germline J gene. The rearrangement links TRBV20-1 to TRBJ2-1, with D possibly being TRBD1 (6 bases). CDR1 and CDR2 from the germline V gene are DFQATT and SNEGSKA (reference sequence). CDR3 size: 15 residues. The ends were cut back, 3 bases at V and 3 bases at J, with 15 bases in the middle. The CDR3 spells CSASRGGTGYNEQFF. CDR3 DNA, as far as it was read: TGCAGTGCTAGCAGGGGCGGAACCGGCTACAATGAG.

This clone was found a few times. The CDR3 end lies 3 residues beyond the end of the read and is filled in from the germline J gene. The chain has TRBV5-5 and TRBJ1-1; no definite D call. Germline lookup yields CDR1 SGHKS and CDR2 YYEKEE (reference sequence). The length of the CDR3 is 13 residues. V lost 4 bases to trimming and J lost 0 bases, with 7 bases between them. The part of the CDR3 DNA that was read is TGTGCCAGCAGCATGGACTTGAACACTGAA. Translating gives CASSMDLNTE. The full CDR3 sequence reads CASSMDLNTEAFF.

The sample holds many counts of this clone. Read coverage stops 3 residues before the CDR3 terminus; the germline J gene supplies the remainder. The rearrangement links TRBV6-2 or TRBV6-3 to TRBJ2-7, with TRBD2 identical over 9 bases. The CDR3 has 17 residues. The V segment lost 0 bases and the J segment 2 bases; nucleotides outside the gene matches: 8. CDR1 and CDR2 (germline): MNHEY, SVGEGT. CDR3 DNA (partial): TGTGCCAGCAGTTACTCGGTACTAGCGGGTTCAGCCTACGAG. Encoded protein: CASSYSVLAGSAYE. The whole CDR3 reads CASSYSVLAGSAYEQYF.

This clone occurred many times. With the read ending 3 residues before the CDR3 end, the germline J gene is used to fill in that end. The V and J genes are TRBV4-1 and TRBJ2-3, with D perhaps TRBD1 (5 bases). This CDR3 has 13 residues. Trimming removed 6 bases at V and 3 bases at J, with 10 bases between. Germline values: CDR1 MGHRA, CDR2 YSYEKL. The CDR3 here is CASRGPPTDTQYF. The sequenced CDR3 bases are TGCGCCAGCAGGGGGCCCCCAACAGATACG.

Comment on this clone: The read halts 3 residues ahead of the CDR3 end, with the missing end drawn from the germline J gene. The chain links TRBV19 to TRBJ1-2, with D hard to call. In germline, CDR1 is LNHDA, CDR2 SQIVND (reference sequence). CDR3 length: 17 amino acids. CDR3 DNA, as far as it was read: TGTGCCAGTAGTATCCTTGGAGCGGCGGGGATGGCAGATACC. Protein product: CASSILGAAGMADT. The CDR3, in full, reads CASSILGAAGMADTYTF.

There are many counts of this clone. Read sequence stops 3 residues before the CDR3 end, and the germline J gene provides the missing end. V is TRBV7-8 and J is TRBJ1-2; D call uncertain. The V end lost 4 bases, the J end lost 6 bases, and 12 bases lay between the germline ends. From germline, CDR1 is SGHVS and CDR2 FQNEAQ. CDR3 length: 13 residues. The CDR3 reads CASSSSYRDGYTF. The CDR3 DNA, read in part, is TGTGCCAGCAGCTCCTCCTATCGGGATGGC.

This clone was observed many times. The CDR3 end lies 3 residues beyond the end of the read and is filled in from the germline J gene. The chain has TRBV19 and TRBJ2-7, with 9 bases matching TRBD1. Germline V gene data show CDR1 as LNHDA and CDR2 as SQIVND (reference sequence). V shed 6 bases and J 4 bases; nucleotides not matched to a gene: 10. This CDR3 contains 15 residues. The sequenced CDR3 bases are TGTGCCAGTAGCCCCCTCCGGGACAGGGCATACGAG. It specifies CASSPLRDRAYE. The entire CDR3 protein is CASSPLRDRAYEQYF.

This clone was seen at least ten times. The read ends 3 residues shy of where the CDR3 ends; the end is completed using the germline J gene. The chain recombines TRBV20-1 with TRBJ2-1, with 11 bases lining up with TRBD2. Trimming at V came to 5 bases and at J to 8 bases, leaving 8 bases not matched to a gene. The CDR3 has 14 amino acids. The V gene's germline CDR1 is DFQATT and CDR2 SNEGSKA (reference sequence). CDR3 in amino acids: CSARLAGRFDEQFF. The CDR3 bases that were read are TGCAGTGCTCGACTAGCGGGGAGGTTCGATGAG.

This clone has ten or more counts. The sequenced CDR3 bases are TGCAGTGCTAGAGCCGGGGATTTCAATCAGCCC. Encoded protein: CSARAGDFNQP. The CDR3 as a whole reads CSARAGDFNQPQHF. The chain combines TRBV20-1 with TRBJ1-5; D is unclear. Read coverage stops 3 residues before the CDR3 terminus; the germline J gene supplies the remainder. This CDR3 spans 14 amino acids. Looked up from germline, CDR1 is DFQATT and CDR2 is SNEGSKA (reference sequence). V was pared by 1 base and J by 3 bases, with 10 bases between.

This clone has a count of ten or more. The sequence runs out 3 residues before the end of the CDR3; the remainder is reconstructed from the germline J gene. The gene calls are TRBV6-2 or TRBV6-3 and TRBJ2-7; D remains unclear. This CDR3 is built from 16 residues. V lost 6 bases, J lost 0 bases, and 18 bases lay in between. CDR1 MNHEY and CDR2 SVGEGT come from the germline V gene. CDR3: CASRITIAPSSYEQYF. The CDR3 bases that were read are TGTGCCAGCAGAATTACAATAGCCCCCAGCTCCTACGAG.

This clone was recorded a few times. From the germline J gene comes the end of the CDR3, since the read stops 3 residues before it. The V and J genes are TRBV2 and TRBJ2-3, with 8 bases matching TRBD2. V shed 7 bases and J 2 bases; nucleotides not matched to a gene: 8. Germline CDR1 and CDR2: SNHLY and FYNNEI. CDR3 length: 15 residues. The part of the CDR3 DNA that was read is TGTGCCAGCATCGCAACTAGCGGTCTCACAGATACG. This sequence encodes CASIATSGLTDT. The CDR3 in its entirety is CASIATSGLTDTQYF.

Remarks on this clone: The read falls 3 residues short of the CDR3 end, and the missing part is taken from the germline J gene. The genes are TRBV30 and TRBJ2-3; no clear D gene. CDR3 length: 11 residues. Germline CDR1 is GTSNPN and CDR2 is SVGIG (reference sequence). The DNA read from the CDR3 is TGTGCCTGGCAGATCCAAGAGACG. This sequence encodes CAWQIQET. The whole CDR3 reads CAWQIQETQYF.

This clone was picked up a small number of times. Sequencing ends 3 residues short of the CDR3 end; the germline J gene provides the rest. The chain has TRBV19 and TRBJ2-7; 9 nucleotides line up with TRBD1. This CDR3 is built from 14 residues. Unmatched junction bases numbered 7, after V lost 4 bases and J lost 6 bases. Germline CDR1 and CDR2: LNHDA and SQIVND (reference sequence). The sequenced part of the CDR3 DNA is TGTGCCAGTAGTACCGACAGGGGGGCTCGCGAG. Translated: CASSTDRGARE. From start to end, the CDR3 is CASSTDRGAREQYF.

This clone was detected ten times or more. The CDR3 bases that were read are TGTGCCAGCAGCCTGGGACTAGCGGGAGCCTACGAG. It codes for CASSLGLAGAYE. The whole CDR3 region reads CASSLGLAGAYEQYF. The chain has TRBV7-8 and TRBJ2-7; 14 nucleotides match TRBD2. Read data end 3 residues before the CDR3 end; the end is taken from the germline J gene. This CDR3 region has 15 residues. V shed 5 bases and J 2 bases; nucleotides not matched to a gene: 2. From germline, CDR1 is SGHVS and CDR2 FQNEAQ.

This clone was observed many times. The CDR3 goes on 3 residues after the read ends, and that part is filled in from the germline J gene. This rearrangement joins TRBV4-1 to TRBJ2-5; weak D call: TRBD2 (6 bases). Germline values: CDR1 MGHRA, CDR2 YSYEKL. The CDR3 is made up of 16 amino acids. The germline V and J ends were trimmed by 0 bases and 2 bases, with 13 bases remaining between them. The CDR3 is CASSQDRLGVQETQYF. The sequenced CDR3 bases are TGCGCCAGCAGCCAAGACAGACTAGGAGTGCAAGAGACC.

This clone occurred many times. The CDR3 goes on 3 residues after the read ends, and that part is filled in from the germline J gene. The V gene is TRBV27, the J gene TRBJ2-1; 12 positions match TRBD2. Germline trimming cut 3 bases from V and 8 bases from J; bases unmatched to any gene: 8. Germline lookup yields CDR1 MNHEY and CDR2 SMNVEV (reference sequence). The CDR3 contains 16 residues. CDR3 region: CASSLGGTSGLDEQFF. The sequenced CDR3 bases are TGTGCCAGCAGTTTGGGAGGGACTAGCGGGCTTGATGAG.

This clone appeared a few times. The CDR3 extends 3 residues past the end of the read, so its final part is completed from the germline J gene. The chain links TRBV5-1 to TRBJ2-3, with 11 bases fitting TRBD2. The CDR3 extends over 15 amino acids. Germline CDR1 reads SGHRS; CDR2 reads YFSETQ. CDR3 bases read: TGCGCCAGCAGCTTTCTAGCGGGAGGTGAAGAGACG. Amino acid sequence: CASSFLAGGEET. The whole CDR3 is CASSFLAGGEETQYF.

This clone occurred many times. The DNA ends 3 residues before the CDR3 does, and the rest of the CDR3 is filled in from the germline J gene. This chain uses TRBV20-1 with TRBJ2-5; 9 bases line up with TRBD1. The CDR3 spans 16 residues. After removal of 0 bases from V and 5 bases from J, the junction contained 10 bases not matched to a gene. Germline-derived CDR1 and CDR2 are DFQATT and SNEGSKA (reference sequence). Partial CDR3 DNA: TGCAGTGCTAGAGATATCGGACAGGGGTGGGGGGAGACC. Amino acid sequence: CSARDIGQGWGET. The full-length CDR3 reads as CSARDIGQGWGETQYF.

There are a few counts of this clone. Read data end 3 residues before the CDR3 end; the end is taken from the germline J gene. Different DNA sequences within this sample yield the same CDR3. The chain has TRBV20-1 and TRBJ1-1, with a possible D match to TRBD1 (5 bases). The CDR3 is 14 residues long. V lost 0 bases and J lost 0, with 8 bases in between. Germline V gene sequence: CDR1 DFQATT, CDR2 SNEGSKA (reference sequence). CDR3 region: CSARDTGVNTEAFF. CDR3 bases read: TGCAGTGCTAGAGACACGGGGGTGAACACTGAA.

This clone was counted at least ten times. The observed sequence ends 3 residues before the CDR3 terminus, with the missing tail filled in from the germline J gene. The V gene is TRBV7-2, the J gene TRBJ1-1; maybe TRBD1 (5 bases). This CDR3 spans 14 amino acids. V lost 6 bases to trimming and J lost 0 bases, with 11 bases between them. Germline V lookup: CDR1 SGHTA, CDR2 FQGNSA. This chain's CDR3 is CASRLTGMNTEAFF. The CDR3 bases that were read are TGTGCCAGCAGACTAACAGGAATGAACACTGAA.

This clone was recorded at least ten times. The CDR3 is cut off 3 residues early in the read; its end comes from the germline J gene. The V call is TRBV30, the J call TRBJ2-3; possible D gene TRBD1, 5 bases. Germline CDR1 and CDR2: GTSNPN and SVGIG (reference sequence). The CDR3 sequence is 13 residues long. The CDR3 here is CAWNRQTQETQYF. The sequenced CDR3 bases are TGTGCCTGGAATCGACAGACTCAAGAGACG.

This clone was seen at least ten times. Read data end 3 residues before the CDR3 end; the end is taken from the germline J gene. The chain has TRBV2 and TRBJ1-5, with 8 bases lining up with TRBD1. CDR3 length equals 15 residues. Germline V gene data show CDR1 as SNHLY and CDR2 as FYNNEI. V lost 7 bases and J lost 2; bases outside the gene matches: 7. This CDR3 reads CASTISDRGNQPQHF. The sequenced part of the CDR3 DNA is TGTGCCAGCACCATTTCGGACAGGGGCAATCAGCCC.

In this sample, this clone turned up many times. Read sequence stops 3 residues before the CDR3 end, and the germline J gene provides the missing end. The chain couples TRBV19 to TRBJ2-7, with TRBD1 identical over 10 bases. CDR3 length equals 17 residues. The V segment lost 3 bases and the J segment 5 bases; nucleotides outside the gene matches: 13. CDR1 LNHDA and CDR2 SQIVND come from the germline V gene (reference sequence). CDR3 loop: CASSILPRQGAIHEQYF. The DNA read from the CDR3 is TGTGCCAGTAGTATTCTCCCGAGACAGGGGGCGATTCACGAG.